This T cell receptor beta chain was recorded in a study of CD8 T cells in Susac syndrome. RNA in amounts of roughly 0.45 to 1 ug was reverse transcribed with random hexamers. Multiplex immunoSEQ PCR targeted 54 Vbeta and 13 Jbeta TCR beta segments. TCRdb processed the immunoSEQ multiplex PCR reads anew with MiXCR; each CDR3 protein has one entry. The sample has about 180,000 distinct CDR3 sequences, 95% seen once. Sequencing targeted TCR beta in T cells from blood (CD8+ and CD4+). The multiple sclerosis controls, all treatment-naive patients, had relapsing-remitting disease that was stable or active. Negative isolation yielded CD8+ and CD4+ T cells; FACS enriched TEMRA cells. Germline CDR1 reads SEHNR; CDR2 reads FQNEAQ (reference sequence). This CDR3 spans 14 amino acids. After removal of 5 bases from V and 1 base from J, the junction contained 2 bases not matched to a gene. This clonotype has just one count.

The clonotype was recovered from a human donor with multiple sclerosis. J is TRBJ2-3 and V is TRBV7-9, with 8 bases fitting TRBD2. Specimen: CD8+ T cells from PBMCs. The CDR3 spells CASSRAGGTDTQYF. The CDR3 DNA sequence: TGTGCCAGCAGCCGAGCGGGGGGCACAGATACGCAGTATTTT.